This passage covers 17 T cell receptor beta chains from one sample sequenced in a study of cytomegalovirus exposure and HLA in healthy donors (TCRdb year 2017). Preparation of the library involved the immunoSEQ multiplex PCR assay. A mixture of 60 forward primers for TCR Vbeta segments and 13 reverse primers for TCR Jbeta segments was used in the multiplex PCR. This immuneACCESS table, as held by TCRdb, lists in-frame sequences with V and J called but not all clones. Of the missing ones, under half trace to an unresolved V gene in checked studies; the others have no known cause. The sample has over 95,000 clones on record, roughly 80% of them singletons. The ten largest clones take up roughly 2.7% of the sample. The sample was PBMCs. These receptors all come from a female donor in good health and CMV-seronegative.

This clone was seen a few times. V usage is TRBV30 and J usage is TRBJ2-1; TRBD2 agrees at 7 bases. There are 17 residues in the CDR3. Germline values: CDR1 GTSNPN, CDR2 SVGIG (reference sequence). Trimming took 0 bases from V and 5 from J; bases not matched to a gene: 13. CDR3 bases: TGTGCCTGGAGTGTAGGAAGGTTAGCGGGCGGAGACAATGAGCAGTTCTTC. Translated: CAWSVGRLAGGDNEQFF.

V and J are TRBV5-4 and TRBJ1-1, with D maybe TRBD1 (5 bases). Trimming took off 4 bases at V and 3 bases at J, with 13 bases between the two ends. The CDR3 runs to 14 residues. Per germline, CDR1 SGHNT and CDR2 YYREEE (reference sequence). The CDR3 nucleotides are TGTGCCAGCAGCCCCGGGGGGGAGGACACTGAAGCTTTCTTT. It yields the protein CASSPGGEDTEAFF.

This chain uses TRBV7-9 with TRBJ2-5; TRBD2 aligns across 12 bases. The CDR3 has 16 residues. V lost 4 bases, J lost 0 bases, and 3 bases stayed unmatched. CDR1 is SEHNR and CDR2 is FQNEAQ in the germline V gene (reference sequence). The CDR3: CASSSGLAGNQETQYF. Written as DNA, the CDR3 is TGTGCCAGCAGCTCAGGACTAGCGGGGAACCAAGAGACCCAGTACTTC.

This chain links TRBV21-1 with TRBJ1-4; the D call in the table, TRBD1, was not verified against the DNA. TRBV21-1 is recorded as a pseudogene. The CDR3 totals 15 residues. In nucleotides, the CDR3 is TGTGCCAGCAGCAACCGGGACACTCTTAATGAAAAACTGTTTTTT. Translating it yields CASSNRDTLNEKLFF.

The V call is TRBV6-6, the J call TRBJ1-2; D is undetermined. The germline V and J ends were trimmed by 11 bases and 8 bases, with 15 bases remaining between them. The CDR3 totals 11 residues. Germline V CDR1 and CDR2: MNHNY, SVGAGI (reference sequence). Here the CDR3 reads CAAHGGKGYTF. In DNA, the CDR3 is TGTGCCGCGCATGGAGGGAAGGGCTACACCTTC.

This clone appeared a few times. J is TRBJ1-4 and V is TRBV6-6; 9 nucleotides align to TRBD1. J lost 5 bases, V lost 3 bases, and 4 bases had no gene match. Germline CDR1 and CDR2: MNHNY and SVGAGI (reference sequence). The CDR3 covers 15 residues. The CDR3 protein is CASSYPGTGNEKLFF. For the CDR3, the DNA is TGTGCCAGCAGTTATCCCGGGACAGGGAATGAAAAACTGTTTTTT.

The V call is TRBV5-1, the J call TRBJ2-3, with 11 bases lining up with TRBD1. V lost 4 bases, J lost 6 bases, and 7 bases stayed unmatched. There are 15 residues in the CDR3. Per germline, CDR1 SGHRS and CDR2 YFSETQ. In nucleotides, the CDR3 is TGCGCCAGCAGCGCGGGACAGGGGGTGTGGGATACGCAGTATTTT. Translating gives CASSAGQGVWDTQYF.

The CDR3 sequence is CASSIDPGGNTEAFF. The CDR3 coding sequence is TGTGCCAGTAGTATAGATCCAGGGGGAAACACTGAAGCTTTCTTT. The gene calls are TRBV19 and TRBJ1-1; 7 bases match TRBD1. Germline V gene lookup returns CDR1 LNHDA and CDR2 SQIVND (reference sequence). The CDR3 is made up of 15 amino acids. Unmatched junction bases numbered 3, after V lost 0 bases and J lost 2 bases.

The chain uses TRBV6-5 and TRBJ2-1; D is possibly TRBD1 (5 bases). The CDR3 sequence is 15 residues long. Germline-derived CDR1 and CDR2 are MNHEY and SVGAGI. Trimming took off 0 bases at V and 4 bases at J, with 10 bases between the two ends. CDR3 protein: CASSYSGRSYNEQFF. The CDR3 DNA sequence: TGTGCCAGCAGTTACTCGGGGCGGAGTTACAATGAGCAGTTCTTC.

This chain links TRBV7-8 with TRBJ2-4, with 8 bases lining up with TRBD1. Per germline, CDR1 SGHVS and CDR2 FQNEAQ. The CDR3 has 15 amino acids. Germline trimming cut 6 bases from V and 2 bases from J; bases unmatched to any gene: 6. The CDR3 DNA reads as TGTGCCAGCAGTTCGAGACAGGGGTCCAAAAACATTCAGTACTTC. Translation gives CASSSRQGSKNIQYF.

The V gene is TRBV6-5, the J gene TRBJ2-7, with D hard to call. Deletions cut 6 bases from V and 6 bases from J, with 15 bases between. This CDR3 is built from 13 residues. Germline CDR1 MNHEY, CDR2 SVGAGI. As DNA, the CDR3 is TGTGCCAGCAGGCTGGGCATTCGCTCCGAGCAGTACTTC. Residues: CASRLGIRSEQYF.

J is TRBJ2-1 and V is TRBV5-1; D is unclear. The ends were cut back, 4 bases at V and 6 bases at J, with 11 bases in the middle. CDR1 SGHRS and CDR2 YFSETQ come from the germline V gene. The CDR3 is 13 residues long. This chain's CDR3 is CASSTVASNEQFF. DNA for the CDR3: TGCGCCAGCAGCACCGTCGCGTCCAATGAGCAGTTCTTC. The complete variable domain, with remaining parts taken from reference TRBV5-1 and TRBJ2-1, reads KAGVTQTPRYLIKTRGQQVTLSCSPISGHRSVSWYQQTPGQGLQFLFEYFSETQRNKGNFPGRFSGRQFSNSRSEMNVSTLELGDSALYLCASSTVASNEQFFGPGTRLTVL.

The genes are TRBV2 and TRBJ2-2; D is possibly TRBD1 (5 bases). V was trimmed by 2 bases and J by 1 base, leaving 8 bases between them. The CDR3 contains 15 residues. The V gene's germline CDR1 is SNHLY and CDR2 FYNNEI. The CDR3 is CASSETGQNTGELFF. In DNA, the CDR3 is TGTGCCAGCAGTGAAACAGGCCAGAACACCGGGGAGCTGTTTTTT.

This sequence joins TRBV19 and TRBJ1-2; D possibly corresponds to TRBD1 (5 bases). The CDR3 consists of 13 residues. Deletions cut 6 bases from V and 6 bases from J, with 14 bases between. Germline V CDR1 and CDR2: LNHDA, SQIVND (reference sequence). CDR3 protein: CASRLDSTDGYTF. DNA for the CDR3: TGTGCCAGTAGATTAGACAGTACTGATGGCTACACCTTC.

In its sample, this clone was seen a few times. The chain couples TRBV12-5 to TRBJ1-4; a possible D gene is TRBD1 (5 bases). The CDR3 length is 16 residues. Germline V gene sequence: CDR1 LGHNT, CDR2 FRNRAP. The ends were cut back, 5 bases at V and 2 bases at J, with 15 bases in the middle. This chain's CDR3 is CASGIQVGGTNEKLFF. CDR3 bases: TGTGCTAGTGGTATCCAGGTTGGGGGGACTAATGAAAAACTGTTTTTT.

J is TRBJ2-1 and V is TRBV7-2; 12 bases fit TRBD2. Losses at the gene ends were 5 bases for V and 10 bases for J; bases not matched to a gene: 9. Germline lookup yields CDR1 SGHTA and CDR2 FQGNSA. The CDR3 extends over 15 amino acids. DNA of the CDR3: TGTGCCAGCAGCCGCTCTAGCGGGGGGGCGGGGGAGCAGTTCTTC. Encoded protein: CASSRSSGGAGEQFF.

The chain employs TRBV19 and TRBJ1-4; 8 positions agree with TRBD1. CDR1 is LNHDA, CDR2 SQIVND, per germline (reference sequence). There are 17 residues in the CDR3. With 5 bases clipped from V and 4 bases from J, the junction kept 12 bases outside the gene matches. In DNA form, the CDR3 reads TGTGCCAGTAGTCCACCCAACCGACAGGGGAATAATGAAAAACTGTTTTTT. This encodes CASSPPNRQGNNEKLFF.